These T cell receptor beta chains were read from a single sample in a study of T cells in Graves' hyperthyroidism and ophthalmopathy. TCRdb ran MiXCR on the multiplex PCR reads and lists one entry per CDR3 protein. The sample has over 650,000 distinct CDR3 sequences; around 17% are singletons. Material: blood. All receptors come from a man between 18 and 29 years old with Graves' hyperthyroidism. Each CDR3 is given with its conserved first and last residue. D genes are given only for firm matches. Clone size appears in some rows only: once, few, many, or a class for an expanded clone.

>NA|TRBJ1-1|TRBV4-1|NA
TGCGCCAGCAGCCAACTCCGGACGGATCTGAACACTGAAGCTTTCTTT
CASSQLRTDLNTEAFF
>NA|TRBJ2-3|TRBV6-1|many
TGTGCCAGCAGTGAAGACGGGCGACAAACGCAGTATTTT
CASSEDGRQTQYF
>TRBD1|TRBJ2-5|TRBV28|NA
TGTGCCAGCAGTCCAACGACAGGGCGGGAAGAGACCCAGTACTTC
CASSPTTGREETQYF
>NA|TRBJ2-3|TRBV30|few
TGTGCCTGGAGGGCCCTGTGGTGGGACCGCACAGATACGCAGTATTTT
CAWRALWWDRTDTQYF
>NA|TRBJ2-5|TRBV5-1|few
TGCGCCAGCAGCTTGGCCCAGGGCCCCAATCAAGAGACCCAGTACTTC
CASSLAQGPNQETQYF
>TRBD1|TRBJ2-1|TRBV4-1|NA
TGCGCCAGCAGCCAAGACGGCAGGGGGCACTACAATGAGCAGTTCTTC
CASSQDGRGHYNEQFF
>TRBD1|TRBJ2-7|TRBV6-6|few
TGTGCCAGCAGTTACTCTCCGGGACAGGGCGAGCAGTACTTC
CASSYSPGQGEQYF
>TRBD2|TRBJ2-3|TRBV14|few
TGTGCCAGCAGCCTAAGATACCCCGGGCTAGCGGGAAGCACAGATACGCAGTATTTT
CASSLRYPGLAGSTDTQYF
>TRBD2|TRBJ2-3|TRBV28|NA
TGTGCCAGCATCTCCGGGGGGCTAGCGGGGACAGATACGCAGTATTTT
CASISGGLAGTDTQYF
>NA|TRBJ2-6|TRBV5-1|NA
TGTGCCAGCAGCTCCGGGCTTTCTTGGGCCAACGTCCTGACTTTC
CASSSGLSWANVLTF
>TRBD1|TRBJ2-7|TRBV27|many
TGTGCCAGCAGAAAGCCGGGACAGGGCACCTACGAGCAGTACTTC
CASRKPGQGTYEQYF
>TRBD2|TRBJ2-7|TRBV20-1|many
TGCAGTGCTCCGGGACTAGCGGGAAATAGTCGCTCCTACGAGCAGTACTTC
CSAPGLAGNSRSYEQYF
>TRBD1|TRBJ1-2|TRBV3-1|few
TGTGCCAGCAGCCACAGGGACAGGGGGTATGGCTACACCTTC
CASSHRDRGYGYTF
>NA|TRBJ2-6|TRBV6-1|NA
TGTGCCAGCACGAGTTCCTCTGGGGCCAACGTCCTGACTTTC
CASTSSSGANVLTF
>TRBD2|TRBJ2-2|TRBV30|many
TGTGCCTGGAGCGGGAGGTCGACCGGGGAGCTGTTTTTT
CAWSGRSTGELFF
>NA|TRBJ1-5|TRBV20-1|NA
TGCAGCGGCCGGGACGGCAATCAGCCCCAGCATTTT
CSGRDGNQPQHF
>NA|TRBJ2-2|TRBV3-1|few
TGTGCCAGCAGCCAAGATGGGGCAGGCCCTTGGAACACCGGGGAGCTGTTTTTT
CASSQDGAGPWNTGELFF
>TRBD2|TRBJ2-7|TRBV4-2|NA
TGTGCCAGCAGCCCCTATAGCGGGATCGGCTCCCACGAGCAGTACTTC
CASSPYSGIGSHEQYF
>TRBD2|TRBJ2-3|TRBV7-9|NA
TGTGCCTCCCAGTTGAGCGGGAGAGATACGCAGTATTTT
CASQLSGRDTQYF
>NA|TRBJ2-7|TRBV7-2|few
TGTGCCAGCAGCCCCGTCAGGAACGGGCAGTACTTC
CASSPVRNGQYF
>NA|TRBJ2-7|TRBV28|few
TGTGCCAGCAGCTTCACCCCAGGGGCCAGGTACGAGCAGTACTTC
CASSFTPGARYEQYF
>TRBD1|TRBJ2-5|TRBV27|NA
TGTGCCAGCAGTTTAGGACAGGCGCCCCAAGAGACCCAGTACTTC
CASSLGQAPQETQYF
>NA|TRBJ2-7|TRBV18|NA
TGTGCCAGCTCACCAATGGACCTCTACGAGCAGTACTTC
CASSPMDLYEQYF
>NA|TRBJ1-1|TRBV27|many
TGTGCCAGCAGTCCTACCCTCATCCTGGACCTGGGGGCTTTCTTT
CASSPTLILDLGAFF
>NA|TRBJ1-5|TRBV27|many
TGTGCCAGCAGCCTGGGACACAGCAATCAGCCCCAGCATTTT
CASSLGHSNQPQHF
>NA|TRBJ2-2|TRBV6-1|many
TGTGCCAGCAATCTTGGGAACACCGGGGAGCTGTTTTTT
CASNLGNTGELFF
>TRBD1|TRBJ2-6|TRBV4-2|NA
TGTGCCAGCAGCCACAACTTGGGACAGGGAGCTGGGGCCAACGTCCTGACTTTC
CASSHNLGQGAGANVLTF
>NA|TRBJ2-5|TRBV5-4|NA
TGTGCCAGCAGCTTGAGGGGAGCTGCCCTTGGGACCCAGTACTTC
CASSLRGAALGTQYF
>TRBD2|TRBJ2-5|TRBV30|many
TGTGCCTGGAGTAACTTCCCCGACTCGGGGGGTCAGACCCAGTACTTC
CAWSNFPDSGGQTQYF
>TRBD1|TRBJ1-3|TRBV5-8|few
TGTGCCAGCAGCACGAGAACACGGGACAGCTCACCTGGAAACACCATATATTTT
CASSTRTRDSSPGNTIYF
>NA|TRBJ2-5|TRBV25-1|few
TGTGCCAGCGGACCGGAGAACCAAGAGACCCAGTACTTC
CASGPENQETQYF
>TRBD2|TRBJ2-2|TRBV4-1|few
TGCGCCAGCAGCCGAGGAATCGGGAGGGTGGTCGGGGAGCTGTTTTTT
CASSRGIGRVVGELFF
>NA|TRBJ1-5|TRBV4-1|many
TGCGCCAGCAGCCAAGATAGTGCGCCACCCTATAGCAATCAGCCCCAGCATTTT
CASSQDSAPPYSNQPQHF
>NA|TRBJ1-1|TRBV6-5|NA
TGTGCCAGCAGTTACTCGGGGGCGGTGAAAAACACTGAAGCTTTCTTT
CASSYSGAVKNTEAFF
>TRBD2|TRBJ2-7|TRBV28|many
TGTGCCAGCACCATACTAGCGGGAGGGTCCTACGAGCAGTACTTC
CASTILAGGSYEQYF
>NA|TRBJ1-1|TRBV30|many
TGTGCCTGGACTTACGTCGAGAACACTGAAGCTTTCTTT
CAWTYVENTEAFF
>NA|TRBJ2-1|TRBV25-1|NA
TGTGCCAGCAGTAATGACATGGGACGGTCCTACAATGAGCAGTTCTTC
CASSNDMGRSYNEQFF
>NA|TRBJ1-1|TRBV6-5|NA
TGTGCCAGCAGTTACGGCAGGAGGATAAACACTGAAGCTTTCTTT
CASSYGRRINTEAFF
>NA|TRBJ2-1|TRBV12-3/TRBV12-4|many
TGTGCCAGCTTTAATAGCGGAAATAATGAGCAGTTCTTC
CASFNSGNNEQFF
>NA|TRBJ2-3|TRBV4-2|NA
TGTGCCAGCAGCCAAGAACAGGGTTCTAGCACAGATACGCAGTATTTT
CASSQEQGSSTDTQYF
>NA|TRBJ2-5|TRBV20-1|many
TGCAGTGCTAGAGCGTGGTGGAAGGACTGGGTCTCCGAGACCCAGTACTTC
CSARAWWKDWVSETQYF
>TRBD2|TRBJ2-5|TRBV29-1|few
TGCAGCGTTGAAGCAAGGAAACACTTAGGGACTAGCGAATATAGAGAGACCCAGTACTTC
CSVEARKHLGTSEYRETQYF
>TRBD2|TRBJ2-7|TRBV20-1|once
TGCAGTGCCACCGGGACTAGCGGGAGTACCCCCTACGAGCAGTACTTC
CSATGTSGSTPYEQYF
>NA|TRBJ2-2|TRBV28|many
TGTGCCAGCAGTCATCTCTGGGAGCCGACCGGGGAGCTGTTTTTT
CASSHLWEPTGELFF
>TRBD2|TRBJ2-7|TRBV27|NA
TGTGCCAGCAGTCCGGGACTAATCTACTACGAGCAGTACTTC
CASSPGLIYYEQYF
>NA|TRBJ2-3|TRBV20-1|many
TGCAGTGCTACCCCGGGGGCCTCCCGCACAGATACGCAGTATTTT
CSATPGASRTDTQYF
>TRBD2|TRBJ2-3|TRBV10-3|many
TGTGCCATCAGTGGGAGACTAGCGGTCCCAGATACGCAGTATTTT
CAISGRLAVPDTQYF
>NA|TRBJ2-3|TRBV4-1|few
TGCGCCAGCAGCCAAGAGTTCGAGCTGACTAGCACAGATACGCAGTATTTT
CASSQEFELTSTDTQYF